This record looks at one T cell receptor (beta chain) sequence and its context. Looked up from germline, CDR1 is SGHNT and CDR2 is YYREEE (reference sequence). CDR3 length: 14 residues. Trimming took 0 bases from V and 8 from J, leaving 14 bases between them. In the authors' methods: Amplification from reference gene primers served as the basis for estimated nucleated cell counts. Generated by immunoSEQ multiplex PCR, the TCRdb table keeps only in-frame clones and is missing some. V, J and clone size are taken as reported in that table, and D and trimming were inferred from the DNA itself. The table lists 200,000 to 300,000 clones, around 80% of them singletons, with around 2.4% in the top ten. The sample is drawn from a study of blood T cell repertoires in COVID-19. As for the study in general: The United States, Italy and Spain were the sources of the acute and convalescent COVID-19 samples. The cDNA or gDNA used as material had been derived from T cells, B-cell-depleted T cells, or PBMCs.

This TCR was sampled from a man aged 35 to 55 who had recovered from COVID-19. This sequence joins TRBV5-4 and TRBJ1-2; D remains unclear. Material for sequencing was peripheral blood. CDR3 sequence reads: CASSLGRALWGYTF. CDR3 nucleotide sequence: TGTGCCAGCAGCTTGGGGCGGGCCCTATGGGGCTACACCTTC. Full variable domain (remainder filled in from reference TRBV5-4 and TRBJ1-2): ETGVTQSPTHLIKTRGQQVTLRCSSQSGHNTVSWYQQALGQGPQFIFQYYREEENGRGNFPPRFSGLQFPNYSSELNVNALELDDSALYLCASSLGRALWGYTFGSGTRLTVV.